Below, 4 T cell receptor beta chains from the same sample are listed, as sequenced in a study of T cell responses to AZD1222 COVID-19 vaccine. Sequencing used immunoSEQ multiplex PCR; TCRdb keeps in-frame clones, though not all of them. Of fewer than 90,000 clones listed, about 91% are singletons. Material: peripheral blood, obtained 28 days after the second AZD1222 dose. These TCRs come from an adult who received the AZD1222 COVID-19 vaccine.

The chain couples TRBV21-1 to TRBJ1-2. TRBV21-1 is annotated as a pseudogene. The CDR3 totals 11 residues. The CDR3 spells CASPGGRGYTF. Here the CDR3 DNA reads TGTGCCAGCCCCGGAGGACGTGGCTACACCTTC.

The rearrangement joins TRBV30 to TRBJ2-5; TRBD2 agrees at 10 bases. The CDR3 length is 15 residues. Germline CDR1 GTSNPN, CDR2 SVGIG (reference sequence). The trim removed 0 bases at V and 5 bases at J, leaving 6 bases unmatched. Here the CDR3 reads CAWSVLGLAWETQYF. CDR3 bases: TGTGCCTGGAGTGTACTGGGACTAGCGTGGGAGACCCAGTACTTC.

The CDR3 nucleotides read TGTGCCAGCAGCTTAGGAGGGGGGCCAGGGTTAGGTCATGGCATTCAGTACTTC. Amino acids: CASSLGGGPGLGHGIQYF. The chain has TRBV7-6 and TRBJ2-4; D tentatively reads TRBD1 or TRBD2 (6 bases each). Germline values: CDR1 SGHVS, CDR2 FNYEAQ. The CDR3 totals 18 residues. The ends were cut back, 1 base at V and 9 bases at J, with 25 bases in the middle. The variable domain in full, completed from reference TRBV7-6 and TRBJ2-4, reads GAGVSQSPRYKVTKRGQDVALRCDPISGHVSLYWYRQALGQGPEFLTYFNYEAQQDKSGLPNDRFSAERPEGSISTLTIQRTEQRDSAMYRCASSLGGGPGLGHGIQYFGAGTRLSVL.

J is TRBJ1-1 and V is TRBV5-1, with a possible D match to TRBD1 (6 bases). Germline assignment: CDR1 SGHRS and CDR2 YFSETQ. This CDR3 region has 15 residues. V shed 4 bases and J shed 5 bases, with 18 bases lying between them. This CDR3 reads CASSPIAGAHTEAFF. CDR3 DNA sequence: TGCGCCAGCAGCCCCATTGCGGGGGCTCATACTGAAGCTTTCTTT. The variable domain in full, with the rest retrieved from reference TRBV5-1 and TRBJ1-1, is KAGVTQTPRYLIKTRGQQVTLSCSPISGHRSVSWYQQTPGQGLQFLFEYFSETQRNKGNFPGRFSGRQFSNSRSEMNVSTLELGDSALYLCASSPIAGAHTEAFFGQGTRLTVV.